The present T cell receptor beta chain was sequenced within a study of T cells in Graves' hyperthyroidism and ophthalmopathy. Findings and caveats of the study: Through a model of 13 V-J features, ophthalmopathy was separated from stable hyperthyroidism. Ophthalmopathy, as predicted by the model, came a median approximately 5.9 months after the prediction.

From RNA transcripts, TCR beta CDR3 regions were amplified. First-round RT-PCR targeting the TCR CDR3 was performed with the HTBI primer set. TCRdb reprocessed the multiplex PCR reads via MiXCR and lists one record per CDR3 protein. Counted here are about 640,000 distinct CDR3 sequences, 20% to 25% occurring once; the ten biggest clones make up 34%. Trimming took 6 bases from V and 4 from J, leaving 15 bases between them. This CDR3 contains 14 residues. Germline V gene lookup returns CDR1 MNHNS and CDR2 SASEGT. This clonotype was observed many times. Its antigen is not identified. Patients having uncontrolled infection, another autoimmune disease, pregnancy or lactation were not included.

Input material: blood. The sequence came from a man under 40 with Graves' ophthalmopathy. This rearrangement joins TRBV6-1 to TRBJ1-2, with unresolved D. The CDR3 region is CASSASSGRYGYTF. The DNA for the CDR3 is TGTGCCAGCAGCGCCTCCTCGGGCCGCTATGGCTACACCTTC.